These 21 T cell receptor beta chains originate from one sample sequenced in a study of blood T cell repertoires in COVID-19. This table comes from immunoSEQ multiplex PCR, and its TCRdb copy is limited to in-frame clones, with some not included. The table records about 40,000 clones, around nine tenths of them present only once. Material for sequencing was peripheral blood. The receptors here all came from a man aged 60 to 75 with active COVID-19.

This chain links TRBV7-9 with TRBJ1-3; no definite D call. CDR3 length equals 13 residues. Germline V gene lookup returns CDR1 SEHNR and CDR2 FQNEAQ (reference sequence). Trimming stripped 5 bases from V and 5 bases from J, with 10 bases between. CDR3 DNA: TGTGCCAGCAGCCGCGAGGGAAGAAACACCATATATTTT. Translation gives CASSREGRNTIYF.

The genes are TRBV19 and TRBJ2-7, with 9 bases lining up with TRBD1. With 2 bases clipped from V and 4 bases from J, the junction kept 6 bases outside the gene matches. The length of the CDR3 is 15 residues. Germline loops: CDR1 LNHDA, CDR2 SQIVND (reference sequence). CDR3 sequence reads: CASSISEQGAYEQYF. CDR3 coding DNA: TGTGCCAGTAGTATAAGCGAACAGGGGGCTTACGAGCAGTACTTC.

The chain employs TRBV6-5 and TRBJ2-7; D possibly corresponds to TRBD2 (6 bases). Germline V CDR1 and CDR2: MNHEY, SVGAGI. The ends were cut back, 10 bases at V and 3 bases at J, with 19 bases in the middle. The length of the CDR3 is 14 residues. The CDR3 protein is CAIQARSGDYEQYF. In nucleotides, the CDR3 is TGTGCCATCCAAGCCCGGTCGGGGGACTACGAGCAGTACTTC.

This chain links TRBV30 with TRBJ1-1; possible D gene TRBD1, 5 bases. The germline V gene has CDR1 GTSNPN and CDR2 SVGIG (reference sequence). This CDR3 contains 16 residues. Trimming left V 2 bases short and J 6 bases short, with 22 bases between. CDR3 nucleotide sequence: TGTGCCTGGAGTAGAGTTGTGGCAGGGCGTAGAGCTGAAGCTTTCTTT. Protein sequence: CAWSRVVAGRRAEAFF.

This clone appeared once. The CDR3 protein is CASSQDPARLQYF. The CDR3 region has the DNA TGTGCCAGCAGCCAAGATCCAGCTCGACTTCAGTACTTC. This sequence joins TRBV3-1 (or the pseudogene TRBV3-2) and TRBJ2-5; D call uncertain. The CDR3 contains 13 residues. Trimming removed 0 bases at V and 11 bases at J, with 13 bases between. CDR1 and CDR2 (germline): LGHDT, YNNKEL (reference sequence).

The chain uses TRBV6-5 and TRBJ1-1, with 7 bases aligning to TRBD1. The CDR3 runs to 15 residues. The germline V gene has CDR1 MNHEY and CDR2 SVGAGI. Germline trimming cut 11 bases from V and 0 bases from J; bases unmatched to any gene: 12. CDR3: CASLGGGQVNTEAFF. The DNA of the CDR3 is TGTGCCTCCCTTGGAGGAGGACAGGTGAACACTGAAGCTTTCTTT.

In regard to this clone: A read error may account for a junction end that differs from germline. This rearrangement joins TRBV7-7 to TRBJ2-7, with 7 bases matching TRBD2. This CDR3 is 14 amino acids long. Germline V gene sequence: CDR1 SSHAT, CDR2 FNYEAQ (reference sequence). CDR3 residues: CASSLDTGGGEQYF. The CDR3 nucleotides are TGTGCTAGCAGCTTAGATACGGGAGGCGGTGAGCAGTACTTC.

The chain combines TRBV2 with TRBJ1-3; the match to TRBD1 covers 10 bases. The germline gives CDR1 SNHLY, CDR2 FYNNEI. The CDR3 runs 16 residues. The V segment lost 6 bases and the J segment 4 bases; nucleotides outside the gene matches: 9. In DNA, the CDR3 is TGTGCCAGCAGGACTACGAGGGACAGGGGAGGAAACACCATATATTTT. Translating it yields CASRTTRDRGGNTIYF.

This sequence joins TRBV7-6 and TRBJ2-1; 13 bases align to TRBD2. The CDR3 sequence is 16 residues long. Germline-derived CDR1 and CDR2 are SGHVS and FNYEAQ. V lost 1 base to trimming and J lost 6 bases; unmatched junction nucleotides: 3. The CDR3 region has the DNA TGTGCCAGCAGCTTAGGGACTAGCGGGAGTCTCAATGAGCAGTTCTTC. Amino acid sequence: CASSLGTSGSLNEQFF.

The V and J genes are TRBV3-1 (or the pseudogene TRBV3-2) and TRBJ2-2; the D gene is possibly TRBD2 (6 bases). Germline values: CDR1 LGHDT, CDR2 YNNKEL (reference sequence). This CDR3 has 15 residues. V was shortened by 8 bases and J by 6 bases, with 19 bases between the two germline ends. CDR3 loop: CASGRVTGSPGELFF. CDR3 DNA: TGTGCCAGCGGCCGGGTTACCGGGAGTCCCGGGGAGCTGTTTTTT.

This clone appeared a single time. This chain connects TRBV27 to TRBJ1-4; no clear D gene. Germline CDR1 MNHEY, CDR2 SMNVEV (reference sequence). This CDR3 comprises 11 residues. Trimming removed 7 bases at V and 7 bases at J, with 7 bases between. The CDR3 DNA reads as TGTGCCAGCAAGGAGGGTGAAAAACTGTTTTTT. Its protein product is CASKEGEKLFF.

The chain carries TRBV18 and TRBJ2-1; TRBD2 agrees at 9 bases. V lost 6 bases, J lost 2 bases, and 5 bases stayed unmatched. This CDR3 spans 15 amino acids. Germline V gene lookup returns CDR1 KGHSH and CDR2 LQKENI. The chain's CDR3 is CASSPPSGTYNEQFF. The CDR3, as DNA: TGTGCCAGCTCGCCCCCTAGCGGGACCTACAATGAGCAGTTCTTC.

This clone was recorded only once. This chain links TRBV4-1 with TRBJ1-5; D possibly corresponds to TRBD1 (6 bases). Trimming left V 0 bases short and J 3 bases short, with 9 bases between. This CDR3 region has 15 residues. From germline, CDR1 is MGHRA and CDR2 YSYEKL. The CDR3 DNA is TGCGCCAGCAGCCAAGAATGGACAGACAATCAGCCCCAGCATTTT. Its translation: CASSQEWTDNQPQHF.

In DNA, the CDR3 is TGTGCCAGTAGTTTTAGCGGGGATGACAATGAGCAGTTCTTC. Translating gives CASSFSGDDNEQFF. The rearrangement uses TRBV19 and TRBJ2-1; 8 bases agree with TRBD2. From germline, CDR1 is LNHDA and CDR2 SQIVND (reference sequence). After removal of 5 bases from V and 5 bases from J, the junction contained 5 bases not matched to a gene. There are 14 residues in the CDR3. Full variable domain (remainder filled in from reference TRBV19 and TRBJ2-1): DGGITQSPKYLFRKEGQNVTLSCEQNLNHDAMYWYRQDPGQGLRLIYYSQIVNDFQKGDIAEGYSVSREKKESFPLTVTSAQKNPTAFYLCASSFSGDDNEQFFGPGTRLTVL.

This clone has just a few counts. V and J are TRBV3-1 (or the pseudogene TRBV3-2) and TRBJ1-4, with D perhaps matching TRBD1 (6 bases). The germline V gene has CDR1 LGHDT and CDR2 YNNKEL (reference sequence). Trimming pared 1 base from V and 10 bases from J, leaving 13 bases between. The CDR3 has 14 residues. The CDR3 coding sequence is TGTGCCAGCAGCCAAGGGACAGTTTCTGTAAAACTGTTTTTT. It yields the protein CASSQGTVSVKLFF.

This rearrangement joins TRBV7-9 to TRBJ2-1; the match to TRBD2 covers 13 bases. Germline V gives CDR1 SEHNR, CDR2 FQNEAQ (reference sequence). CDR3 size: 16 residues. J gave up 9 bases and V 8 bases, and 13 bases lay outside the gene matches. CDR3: CASGGTSGIMGGEQFF. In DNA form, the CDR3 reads TGTGCCAGCGGAGGGACTAGCGGGATTATGGGGGGTGAGCAGTTCTTC.

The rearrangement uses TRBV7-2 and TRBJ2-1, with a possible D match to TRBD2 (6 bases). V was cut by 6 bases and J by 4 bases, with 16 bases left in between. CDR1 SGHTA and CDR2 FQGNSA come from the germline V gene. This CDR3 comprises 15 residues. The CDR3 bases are TGTGCCAGCAGTCAGGGAGCGGGTTATTACAATGAGCAGTTCTTC. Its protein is CASSQGAGYYNEQFF.

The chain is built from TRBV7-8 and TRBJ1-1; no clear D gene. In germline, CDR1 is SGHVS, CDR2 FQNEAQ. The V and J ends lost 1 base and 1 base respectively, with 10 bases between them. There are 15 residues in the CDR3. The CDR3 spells CASSLVSQANTEAFF. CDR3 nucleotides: TGTGCCAGCAGCTTAGTAAGTCAAGCGAACACTGAAGCTTTCTTT.

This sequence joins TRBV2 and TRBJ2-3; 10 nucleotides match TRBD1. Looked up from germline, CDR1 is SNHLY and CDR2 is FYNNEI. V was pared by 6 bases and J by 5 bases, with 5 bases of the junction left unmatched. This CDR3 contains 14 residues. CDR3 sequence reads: CASRGTGVGDTQYF. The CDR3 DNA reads TGTGCCAGCAGGGGGACAGGGGTCGGAGATACGCAGTATTTT.

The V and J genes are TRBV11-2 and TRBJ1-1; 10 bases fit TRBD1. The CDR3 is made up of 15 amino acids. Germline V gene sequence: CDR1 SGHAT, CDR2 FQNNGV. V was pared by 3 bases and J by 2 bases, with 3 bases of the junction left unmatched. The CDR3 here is CASSLTGGTNTEAFF. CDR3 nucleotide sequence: TGTGCCAGCAGCTTGACAGGGGGCACCAACACTGAAGCTTTCTTT.

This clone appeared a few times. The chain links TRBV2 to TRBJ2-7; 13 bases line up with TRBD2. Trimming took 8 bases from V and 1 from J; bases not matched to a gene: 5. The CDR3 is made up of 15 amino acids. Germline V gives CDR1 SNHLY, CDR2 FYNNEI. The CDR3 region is CASGTSGTGSYEQYF. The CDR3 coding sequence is TGTGCCAGCGGGACTAGCGGGACTGGTTCCTACGAGCAGTACTTC.